The 8 T cell receptor beta chains given below trace back to one sample, sequenced in a study of vaccination and CD4 T cells after COVID-19. Sequenced with the Oncomine TCR Beta short-read assay was DNA taken from cultured CD4+ T cells. MiXCR was run by TCRdb on the PCR reads, yielding one entry per CDR3 protein. Of 6,500 to 7,500 distinct CDR3 sequences listed, 33% are singletons. Noted treatment: approximately nine-day PBMC culture with coronavirus spike peptide pools or control peptides (ViraFEST assay). Gathered ahead of the COVID-19 pandemic (2011-2018) were the CD4+ T cells of the unexposed donor. Antigen specificity for these receptors is unknown. Sample: CD4+ T cells from blood, cultured in vitro. The receptors stem from a human donor in good health.

DNA for the CDR3: TGTGCCAGCAGCTCAAGCAAAACCTACGAGCAGTACTTC. This encodes CASSSSKTYEQYF. The rearrangement links TRBV7-9 to TRBJ2-7; D unclear. Between the trimmed V and J ends, which lost 4 bases and 2 bases, there was a span of 9 bases. This CDR3 spans 13 amino acids. Germline CDR1 and CDR2: SEHNR and FQNEAQ (reference sequence).

The chain employs TRBV5-4 and TRBJ2-5; no reliable D call. The CDR3 has 15 amino acids. V lost 0 bases and J lost 0, with 9 bases in between. Germline V gene lookup returns CDR1 SGHNT and CDR2 YYREEE (reference sequence). The CDR3 reads CASSLGQVNQETQYF. CDR3 nucleotides: TGTGCCAGCAGCTTGGGGCAGGTAAACCAAGAGACCCAGTACTTC.

The V call is TRBV29-1, the J call TRBJ2-3; D remains unclear. CDR1 is SQVTM, CDR2 ANQGSEA, per germline. The CDR3 runs to 15 residues. V was pared by 5 bases and J by 1 base, with 16 bases between. CDR3 DNA: TGCAGCGTTTCCAGCTATTCTAGGGGCACAGATACGCAGTATTTT. As protein: CSVSSYSRGTDTQYF.

This clonotype has only a few counts. This chain uses TRBV6-1 with TRBJ1-1, with no clear D. The germline CDR1 and CDR2 sequences are MNHNS and SASEGT. V gave up 7 bases and J gave up 1 base, with 10 bases separating them. This CDR3 has 13 amino acids. The CDR3 DNA reads as TGTGCCAGCACCGCAACAGAGAACACTGAAGCTTTCTTT. It codes for CASTATENTEAFF.

The J gene is TRBJ2-2, the V gene TRBV7-2, with D hard to call. V lost 7 bases to trimming and J lost 6 bases, with 15 bases between them. Germline values: CDR1 SGHTA, CDR2 FQGNSA. CDR3 length equals 14 residues. The CDR3 region is CASTGLAVAGELFF. The DNA for the CDR3 is TGTGCCAGCACCGGGTTGGCGGTCGCCGGGGAGCTGTTTTTT.

By sample fraction, this clonotype is medium-sized. The V call is TRBV15, the J call TRBJ1-2; weak D call: TRBD1 (5 bases). Germline CDR1 LNHNV, CDR2 YYDKDF (reference sequence). This CDR3 is 14 amino acids long. V lost 0 bases and J lost 8, with 13 bases in between. CDR3 nucleotide sequence: TGTGCCACCAGCAGAGATGGGGGTCCGGAGGGCTACACCTTC. It encodes CATSRDGGPEGYTF. Full variable domain (remainder filled in from reference TRBV15 and TRBJ1-2): DAMVIQNPRYQVTQFGKPVTLSCSQTLNHNVMYWYQQKSSQAPKLLFHYYDKDFNNEADTPDNFQSRRPNTSFCFLDIRSPGLGDTAMYLCATSRDGGPEGYTFGSGTRLTVV.

This clonotype was seen more than once but under ten times. The genes are TRBV20-1 and TRBJ1-5; 10 bases match TRBD1. Germline assignment: CDR1 DFQATT and CDR2 SNEGSKA (reference sequence). With V trimmed by 6 bases and J by 0 bases, 8 bases remained unmatched. The CDR3 runs to 16 residues. The DNA for the CDR3 is TGCAGTGCCCCGGGACAGGGGTATGGTAGCAATCAGCCCCAGCATTTT. Translated, it gives CSAPGQGYGSNQPQHF.

This clonotype qualifies as medium-sized. The chain recombines TRBV7-2 with TRBJ1-5; D is unresolved. The CDR3 loop spans 14 amino acids. In germline, CDR1 is SGHTA, CDR2 FQGNSA. V gave up 1 base and J gave up 5 bases, with 9 bases separating them. CDR3 sequence: CASSLVEGDQPQHF. The CDR3 DNA reads as TGTGCCAGCAGCTTAGTGGAGGGCGATCAGCCCCAGCATTTT.